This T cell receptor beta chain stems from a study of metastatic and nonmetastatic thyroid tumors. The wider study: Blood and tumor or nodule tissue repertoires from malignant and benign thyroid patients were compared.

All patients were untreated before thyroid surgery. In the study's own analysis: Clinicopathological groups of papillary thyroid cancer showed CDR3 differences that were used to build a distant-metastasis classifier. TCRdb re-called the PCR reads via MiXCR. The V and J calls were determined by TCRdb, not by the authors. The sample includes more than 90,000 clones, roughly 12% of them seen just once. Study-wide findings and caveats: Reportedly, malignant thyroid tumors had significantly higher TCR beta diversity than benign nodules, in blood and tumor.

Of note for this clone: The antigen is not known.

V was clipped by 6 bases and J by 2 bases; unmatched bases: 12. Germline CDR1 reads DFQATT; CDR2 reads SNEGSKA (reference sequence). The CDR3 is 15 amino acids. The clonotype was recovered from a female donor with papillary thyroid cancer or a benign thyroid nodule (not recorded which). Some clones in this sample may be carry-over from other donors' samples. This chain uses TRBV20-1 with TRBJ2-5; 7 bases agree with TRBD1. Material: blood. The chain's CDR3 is CSAPPLGQRQETQYF. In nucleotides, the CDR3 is TGCAGTGCCCCCCCTCTGGGACAGCGACAAGAGACCCAGTACTTC.